The following is a T cell receptor beta chain sequence with its context. The antigen remains unidentified. This record belongs to a study of shared clonotypes between healthy human individuals. Sequencing was performed with immunoSEQ multiplex PCR; in TCRdb, only in-frame clones are kept and a portion is missing. The repertoire holds some 2.1 million clones, roughly 94% seen once, with about 1.1% in the top ten. The study's findings and limits: It was observed that approximately 5% of naive CD4 clonotypes were shared across four donors. Represented diversity (both genetic and exposure-history) was limited by the small number of donors.

Naive CD8 isolation took CD45RO-negative cells positively selected for CCR7 and excluded terminally differentiated effector memory CD45RA+ cells. Each of the donors was a healthy adult who was HIV-negative and had not had a recent acute infection or vaccination. Sequenced sample: naive CD8+ T cells sorted from blood. This clonotype was obtained from a man aged 18 to 30 in good health.

The CDR3 bases are TGTGCCAGTATCTCGACAGGGAGAGTAATTAACACCGGGGAGCTGTTTTTT. Residues: CASISTGRVINTGELFF. The chain uses TRBV19 and TRBJ2-2; TRBD1 matches 7 bases. From germline, CDR1 is LNHDA and CDR2 SQIVND (reference sequence). The CDR3 is made up of 17 amino acids. V was pared by 7 bases and J by 2 bases, with 13 bases of the junction left unmatched.